What follows are 8 T cell receptor beta chains derived from one specimen sequenced in a study of T cells expressing NK-cell markers (dated by TCRdb to about 2020). The method behind the library was 5' RACE. Sequenced on an Illumina HiSeq 2000. TCRdb reprocessed the raw reads; every CDR3 protein sequence is a single record, and DNA is not supplied. The sample table records 150,000 to 170,000 distinct CDR3 sequences. The ten biggest clones cover about 39% of the sample. The source material was blood T cells: a sorted CD56 or NKG2C T cell subset, CD4+ or CD8+ T cells, or bulk PBMC T cells (not recorded which). All receptors come from a woman aged 45-65 years in good health. Donor details come from another sample of the same person, matched by shared clones.

The chain combines TRBV6-1 with TRBJ2-3; TCRdb's assignment of TRBD2 cannot be checked, as there is no DNA. This CDR3 region has 12 residues. Germline V gene sequence: CDR1 MNHNS, CDR2 SASEGT. The CDR3 loop reads CASSEPPDTQYF.

This sequence joins TRBV10-3 and TRBJ2-3; absent DNA, TCRdb's TRBD2 call cannot be checked. This CDR3 spans 16 amino acids. Germline CDR1 is ENHRY and CDR2 is SYGVKD. The CDR3 loop reads CAISEGSGRDTDTQYF.

The chain carries TRBV4-1 and TRBJ2-1. The germline gives CDR1 MGHRA, CDR2 YSYEKL. The CDR3 runs to 17 residues. The chain's CDR3 is CASSQVWDGLQENEQFF.

The CDR3 sequence is CASSSHGELFF. The chain uses TRBV10-2 and TRBJ2-2. Germline-derived CDR1 and CDR2 are WSHSY and SAAADI. The CDR3 is 11 amino acids.

The chain recombines TRBV5-6 with TRBJ2-7; the D call of TRBD1 rests on TCRdb alone, since no DNA is present to check it. The V gene's germline CDR1 is SGHDT and CDR2 YYEEEE. The CDR3 is 13 amino acids. This chain's CDR3 is CASSPGVWLEQYF.

The chain carries TRBV7-9 and TRBJ2-5; TCRdb selects TRBD1, and the lack of DNA leaves this call unchecked. The CDR3 consists of 13 residues. Germline lookup yields CDR1 SEHNR and CDR2 FQNEAQ (reference sequence). CDR3 sequence reads: CASSWEGLETQYF.

V gene TRBV2 combines with J gene TRBJ2-3. The CDR3 covers 11 residues. The V gene's germline CDR1 is SNHLY and CDR2 FYNNEI. This CDR3 is CASSESDTQYF.

The genes are TRBV6-6 and TRBJ2-7. The CDR3 is 11 amino acids. Germline V CDR1 and CDR2: MNHNY, SVGAGI (reference sequence). This chain's CDR3 is CASSYSNEQYF.